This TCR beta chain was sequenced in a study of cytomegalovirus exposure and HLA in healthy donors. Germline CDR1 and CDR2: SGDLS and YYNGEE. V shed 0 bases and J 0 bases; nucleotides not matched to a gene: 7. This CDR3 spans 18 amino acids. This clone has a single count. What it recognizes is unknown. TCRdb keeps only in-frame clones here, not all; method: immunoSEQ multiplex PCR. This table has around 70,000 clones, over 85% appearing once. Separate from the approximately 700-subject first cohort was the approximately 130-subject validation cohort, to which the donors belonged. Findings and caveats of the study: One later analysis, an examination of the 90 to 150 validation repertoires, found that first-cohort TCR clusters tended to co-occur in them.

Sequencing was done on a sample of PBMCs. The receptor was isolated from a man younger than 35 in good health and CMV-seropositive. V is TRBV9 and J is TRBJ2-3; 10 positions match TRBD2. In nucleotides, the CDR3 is TGTGCCAGCAGCGTAGGTTTACTAGCGGGGTCTAGCACAGATACGCAGTATTTT. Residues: CASSVGLLAGSSTDTQYF.